The 32 T cell receptor beta chains reported below all come from one sample, sequenced in a study of T cells in Graves' hyperthyroidism and ophthalmopathy (dated by TCRdb to between 2018 and 2021). The method behind the library was multiplex PCR. Data came from an Illumina HiSeq 2000. Amplification of TCR beta CDR3 regions was carried out from RNA transcripts. A first-round RT-PCR of the TCR CDR3 used the HTBI primer set with the Qiagen OneStep RT-PCR kit. TCRdb's own reprocessing of the public reads used fastp at Q25 and MiXCR and kept productive beta chains. All rows with the same CDR3 protein become a single entry with the most common DNA and genes. The sample yields hundreds of thousands of distinct CDR3 sequences; around 14% were counted once. Less than 6% of the sample is taken by the ten largest. Specimen: blood. These receptors all come from a woman younger than 45 with Graves' hyperthyroidism that later progressed to Graves' ophthalmopathy.

A few counts support this clonotype. This sequence joins TRBV7-9 and TRBJ2-7; D gene ambiguous. The CDR3 totals 14 residues. The germline V and J ends were trimmed by 8 bases and 0 bases, with 14 bases remaining between them. Germline V lookup: CDR1 SEHNR, CDR2 FQNEAQ (reference sequence). Here the CDR3 reads CASLGTASSYEQYF. CDR3 bases: TGTGCCAGCTTAGGTACAGCCTCCTCCTACGAGCAGTACTTC.

This clonotype was counted a few times. V is TRBV6-1 and J is TRBJ2-1; weak D call: TRBD1 (5 bases). V was pared by 0 bases and J by 9 bases, with 15 bases between. The germline gives CDR1 MNHNS, CDR2 SASEGT. This CDR3 is 15 amino acids long. CDR3 DNA: TGTGCCAGCAGTGAAGCCCCGGACACCCTACGTGAGCAGTTCTTC. This gives the protein CASSEAPDTLREQFF.

This clonotype was counted ten times or more. The chain joins TRBV12-3 or TRBV12-4 to TRBJ1-1; TRBD1 agrees at 7 bases. Trimming cost V 6 bases and J 1 base; bases outside gene matches: 5. CDR3 size: 14 residues. CDR3 amino acids: CASSPTGQNTEAFF. As DNA, the CDR3 is TGTGCCAGCAGCCCGACAGGGCAGAACACTGAAGCTTTCTTT.

In its sample, this clonotype was seen once. The chain links TRBV7-2 to TRBJ2-1, with 8 nucleotides matching TRBD2. V trimming: 6 bases; J trimming: 7 bases; junction bases outside the gene matches: 14. There are 16 residues in the CDR3. The germline V gene encodes CDR1 SGHTA and CDR2 FQGNSA. The CDR3 DNA is TGTGCCAGCAGACTAGCGGCACTGGCCCGATCGAATGAGCAGTTCTTC. It specifies CASRLAALARSNEQFF. Together with reference TRBV7-2 and TRBJ2-1, the CDR3 gives the full variable domain: GAGVSQSPSNKVTEKGKDVELRCDPISGHTALYWYRQSLGQGLEFLIYFQGNSAPDKSGLPSDRFSAERTGGSVSTLTIQRTQQEDSAVYLCASRLAALARSNEQFFGPGTRLTVL.

This clonotype was seen at least ten times. The chain carries TRBV19 and TRBJ2-6; D is undetermined. V shed 8 bases and J shed 8 bases, with 16 bases lying between them. Germline values: CDR1 LNHDA, CDR2 SQIVND (reference sequence). This CDR3 has 14 residues. The CDR3 DNA reads as TGTGCCAGTGGTCGCTCGGACGGAACCAACGTCCTGACTTTC. Encoded protein: CASGRSDGTNVLTF.

Remarks on this clonotype: One base away lies a much larger clone, so this may be a sequencing read error. The rearrangement links TRBV7-3 to TRBJ2-3, with D possibly TRBD2 on 6 matching bases. Looked up from germline, CDR1 is SGHTA and CDR2 is FQGTGA. V gave up 5 bases and J gave up 8 bases, with 11 bases separating them. This CDR3 has 12 amino acids. CDR3 region: CASSTDGGTQYF. The CDR3 bases are TGTGCCAGCAGCACCGACGGGGGTACGCAGTATTTT. Using reference TRBV7-3 and TRBJ2-3 for the parts outside the CDR3, the full variable domain is GAGVSQTPSNKVTEKGKYVELRCDPISGHTALYWYRQSLGQGPEFLIYFQGTGAADDSGLPNDRFFAVRPEGSVSTLKIQRTERGDSAVYLCASSTDGGTQYFGPGTRLTVL.

The gene calls are TRBV4-2 and TRBJ2-1; D not resolved. From germline, CDR1 is LGHNA and CDR2 YNFKEQ. The CDR3 contains 15 residues. V was shortened by 0 bases and J by 8 bases, with 14 bases between the two germline ends. Here the CDR3 reads CASSQDPSVLDEQFF. The CDR3 bases are TGTGCCAGCAGCCAAGACCCGTCCGTTCTTGATGAGCAGTTCTTC.

This clonotype was counted ten times or more. J is TRBJ2-2 and V is TRBV20-1; TRBD1 agrees at 10 bases. J lost 4 bases, V lost 4 bases, and 9 bases had no gene match. In germline, CDR1 is DFQATT, CDR2 SNEGSKA (reference sequence). This CDR3 region has 16 residues. The CDR3 here is CSAIRFRDRGTGELFF. The CDR3 DNA sequence: TGCAGTGCTATACGATTCCGGGACAGGGGCACCGGGGAGCTGTTTTTT.

This clonotype showed up many times. The chain employs TRBV11-3 and TRBJ1-1, with 9 positions matching TRBD1. The V and J ends lost 0 bases and 3 bases, in that order; junction bases with no gene match: 5. The germline V gene has CDR1 SGHNT and CDR2 YENEEA. The CDR3 is made up of 16 amino acids. The CDR3 DNA follows: TGTGCCAGCAGCTTAGATGGGCGACAGGGGGACACTGAAGCTTTCTTT. This encodes CASSLDGRQGDTEAFF.

The genes are TRBV27 and TRBJ1-6; D call uncertain. Germline values: CDR1 MNHEY, CDR2 SMNVEV (reference sequence). The CDR3 contains 12 residues. Trimming pared 2 bases from V and 10 bases from J, leaving 6 bases between. The CDR3 here is CASSLGESPLHF. The CDR3, as DNA: TGTGCCAGCAGTTTAGGGGAATCACCCCTCCACTTT.

There are many counts of this clonotype. The rearrangement links TRBV7-9 to TRBJ2-7; 8 bases agree with TRBD1. CDR3 size: 16 residues. Germline V gene sequence: CDR1 SEHNR, CDR2 FQNEAQ (reference sequence). With 5 bases clipped from V and 1 base from J, the junction kept 10 bases outside the gene matches. The chain's CDR3 is CASSKTPGTGSYEQYF. The CDR3 DNA reads TGTGCCAGCAGCAAGACGCCCGGGACAGGATCCTACGAGCAGTACTTC. Filled out from reference TRBV7-9 and TRBJ2-7, the complete variable domain reads DTGVSQNPRHKITKRGQNVTFRCDPISEHNRLYWYRQTLGQGPEFLTYFQNEAQLEKSRLLSDRFSAERPKGSFSTLEIQRTEQGDSAMYLCASSKTPGTGSYEQYFGPGTRLTVT.

V usage is TRBV5-5 and J usage is TRBJ2-4, with 10 bases that match TRBD1. V was pared by 2 bases and J by 6 bases, with 2 bases of the junction left unmatched. CDR3 size: 14 residues. Germline CDR1 and CDR2: SGHKS and YYEKEE (reference sequence). The CDR3 bases are TGTGCCAGCAGCTTTGGACAGGGGGGAAACATTCAGTACTTC. It is translated as CASSFGQGGNIQYF.

This clonotype was seen repeatedly, ten times or more. The chain couples TRBV12-3 or TRBV12-4 to TRBJ2-2, with 16 bases aligning to TRBD2. CDR3 length: 16 amino acids. V was pared by 9 bases and J by 6 bases, with 7 bases of the junction left unmatched. CDR3 protein: CASRRGLAGGAGELFF. CDR3 DNA sequence: TGTGCCAGTCGCCGGGGACTAGCGGGAGGGGCCGGGGAGCTGTTTTTT.

This clonotype was detected ten times or more. The chain employs TRBV11-2 and TRBJ2-7; possibly TRBD2 for D (6 bases). Looked up from germline, CDR1 is SGHAT and CDR2 is FQNNGV. The CDR3 is 17 residues long. The V gene lost 3 bases and the J gene lost 3 bases, with 21 bases spanning the gap. This chain's CDR3 is CASSFGGSGPPLYEQYF. The CDR3 region has the DNA TGTGCCAGCAGCTTCGGCGGTAGCGGTCCCCCTCTCTACGAGCAGTACTTC.

The V call is TRBV2, the J call TRBJ1-2, with D unclear. The CDR3 consists of 13 residues. V was trimmed by 7 bases and J by 0 bases, leaving 9 bases between them. Germline V gene sequence: CDR1 SNHLY, CDR2 FYNNEI. The CDR3 DNA reads TGTGCCAGCAAAAGTCCAGCTAACTATGGCTACACCTTC. It encodes CASKSPANYGYTF.

In this sample, this clonotype turned up many times. The chain has TRBV19 and TRBJ1-1; D is undetermined. Germline-derived CDR1 and CDR2 are LNHDA and SQIVND (reference sequence). The CDR3 is 13 amino acids. V was trimmed by 5 bases and J by 3 bases, leaving 10 bases between them. DNA of the CDR3: TGTGCCAGTAGTCCAACAGCGGACACTGAAGCTTTCTTT. Its translation: CASSPTADTEAFF.

This clonotype has ten or more counts. The chain is built from TRBV7-2 and TRBJ2-7, with TRBD1 matching 8 bases. This CDR3 comprises 20 residues. Germline CDR1 reads SGHTA; CDR2 reads FQGNSA. The trim removed 0 bases at V and 4 bases at J, leaving 20 bases unmatched. The CDR3: CASSLAKGRGPTLGRYEQYF. The CDR3, as DNA: TGTGCCAGCAGCTTAGCGAAGGGCAGGGGGCCTACTCTGGGGAGGTACGAGCAGTACTTC.

The chain uses TRBV25-1 and TRBJ2-5, with D possibly TRBD2 on 6 matching bases. The germline CDR1 and CDR2 sequences are MGHDK and SYGVNS. CDR3 length: 12 amino acids. V dropped 8 bases and J dropped 5 bases, with 12 bases sitting between them. The CDR3 loop reads CASSRETETQYF. The CDR3 DNA follows: TGTGCCAGCTCCCGGGAGACGGAGACCCAGTACTTC.

This clonotype has ten or more counts. This rearrangement joins TRBV27 to TRBJ2-3; TRBD2 is a possible D gene (6 bases). Germline CDR1 is MNHEY and CDR2 is SMNVEV (reference sequence). Between the trimmed V and J ends, which lost 2 bases and 1 base, there was a span of 13 bases. CDR3 length: 16 residues. The CDR3 coding sequence is TGTGCCAGCAGTTTAAGGCCTAGCGAGGGCACAGATACGCAGTATTTT. Protein sequence: CASSLRPSEGTDTQYF.

This clonotype appeared many times. V gene TRBV7-2 combines with J gene TRBJ1-5; D possibly corresponds to TRBD1 (6 bases). This CDR3 has 13 amino acids. Germline loops: CDR1 SGHTA, CDR2 FQGNSA. The germline V and J ends were trimmed by 4 bases and 5 bases, with 9 bases remaining between them. For the CDR3, the DNA is TGTGCCAGCAGCTCACAGGGAGATCAGCCCCAGCATTTT. This gives the protein CASSSQGDQPQHF.

Ten or more counts support this clonotype. The chain employs TRBV20-1 and TRBJ1-1; no reliable D call. The ends were cut back, 2 bases at V and 5 bases at J, with 3 bases in the middle. Germline V gene sequence: CDR1 DFQATT, CDR2 SNEGSKA (reference sequence). The CDR3 is 10 amino acids. The CDR3 bases are TGCAGTGCTAGATATACTGAAGCTTTCTTT. Its protein product is CSARYTEAFF.

This clonotype has only a few counts. This chain uses TRBV10-3 with TRBJ1-2, with 7 bases aligning to TRBD1. Per the germline V gene, CDR1 is ENHRY and CDR2 is SYGVKD. The CDR3 is 14 amino acids. V shed 7 bases, J shed 2 bases, and the junction held 7 bases outside the gene matches. CDR3 in DNA: TGTGCCATCAAACGACAGGGAGAGAACTATGGCTACACCTTC. Encoded protein: CAIKRQGENYGYTF.

This clonotype was counted many times. This sequence joins TRBV19 and TRBJ2-1; 9 nucleotides agree with TRBD2. Germline CDR1 LNHDA, CDR2 SQIVND (reference sequence). The CDR3 has 16 residues. Unmatched junction bases numbered 4, after V lost 1 base and J lost 3 bases. CDR3 DNA: TGTGCCAGTAGTATAGGCGGGAGGGCCTTCTACAATGAGCAGTTCTTC. Translating it yields CASSIGGRAFYNEQFF.

At least ten counts were recorded for this clonotype. The rearrangement links TRBV7-8 to TRBJ2-1, with 9 bases fitting TRBD2. The CDR3 loop spans 18 amino acids. With 1 base clipped from V and 0 bases from J, the junction kept 7 bases outside the gene matches. Germline V gene lookup returns CDR1 SGHVS and CDR2 FQNEAQ. CDR3 nucleotides: TGTGCCAGCAGCTTAGGCCTAGCGGGGTCAAGCTCCTACAATGAGCAGTTCTTC. This sequence encodes CASSLGLAGSSSYNEQFF. The full variable domain, completed using reference TRBV7-8 and TRBJ2-1, is GAGVSQSPRYKVAKRGQDVALRCDPISGHVSLFWYQQALGQGPEFLTYFQNEAQLDKSGLPSDRFFAERPEGSVSTLKIQRTQQEDSAVYLCASSLGLAGSSSYNEQFFGPGTRLTVL.

This clonotype showed up many times. CDR3 in amino acids: CSVGVGRGYEQYF. The CDR3 DNA sequence: TGCAGCGTTGGTGTTGGGAGAGGGTACGAGCAGTACTTC. V gene TRBV29-1 combines with J gene TRBJ2-7; perhaps TRBD2 as D (5 bases). Germline-derived CDR1 and CDR2 are SQVTM and ANQGSEA. The CDR3 loop spans 13 amino acids. V lost 4 bases and J 4 bases, leaving 14 bases between the germline ends.

This clonotype was detected ten times or more. This rearrangement joins TRBV7-2 to TRBJ1-1; 7 bases match TRBD1. J gave up 0 bases and V 6 bases, and 1 base lay outside the gene matches. Per germline, CDR1 SGHTA and CDR2 FQGNSA. The CDR3 has 13 residues. CDR3 sequence: CASRGGLNTEAFF. Here the CDR3 DNA reads TGTGCCAGCAGAGGGGGCTTGAACACTGAAGCTTTCTTT.

This clonotype was seen repeatedly, ten times or more. The chain is built from TRBV10-2 and TRBJ1-1; the match to TRBD1 covers 9 bases. This CDR3 contains 15 residues. CDR1 is WSHSY and CDR2 is SAAADI in the germline V gene. V was clipped by 5 bases and J by 3 bases; unmatched bases: 7. This CDR3 is CASSYPGQGDTEAFF. DNA of the CDR3: TGCGCCAGCAGTTATCCGGGACAGGGAGACACTGAAGCTTTCTTT.

This clonotype appeared many times. The rearrangement links TRBV6-1 to TRBJ1-3; no clear D. This CDR3 has 15 residues. Looked up from germline, CDR1 is MNHNS and CDR2 is SASEGT. The ends were cut back, 6 bases at V and 0 bases at J, with 12 bases in the middle. In nucleotides, the CDR3 is TGTGCCAGCAGCCTCGGCCTATTCTCTGGAAACACCATATATTTT. Residues: CASSLGLFSGNTIYF.

Many counts were recorded for this clonotype. The V call is TRBV10-3, the J call TRBJ1-1, with D uncertain. Germline CDR1 reads ENHRY; CDR2 reads SYGVKD. This CDR3 is 13 amino acids long. V lost 3 bases and J lost 4, with 9 bases in between. The CDR3 is CAISELRGTEAFF. Written as DNA, the CDR3 is TGTGCCATCAGTGAATTACGCGGCACTGAAGCTTTCTTT.

This clonotype was picked up many times. The chain joins TRBV20-1 to TRBJ1-5, with a possible D match to TRBD1 (5 bases). The V gene lost 2 bases and the J gene lost 7 bases, with 21 bases spanning the gap. The CDR3 consists of 16 residues. CDR1 DFQATT and CDR2 SNEGSKA come from the germline V gene (reference sequence). The DNA for the CDR3 is TGCAGTGCTAGAAATTATCGGGACGGAGGGGACCAGCCCCAGCATTTT. Encoded protein: CSARNYRDGGDQPQHF.

This clonotype occurred many times. The CDR3, as DNA: TGTGCCAGCAGCTTCGGCCGGGAGGCGGGAAACACCATATATTTT. It codes for CASSFGREAGNTIYF. This chain uses TRBV7-9 with TRBJ1-3; D is uncertain. The length of the CDR3 is 15 residues. CDR1 and CDR2 from the germline V gene are SEHNR and FQNEAQ (reference sequence). Trimming stripped 3 bases from V and 4 bases from J, with 13 bases between.

The chain employs TRBV29-1 and TRBJ2-3; 11 positions agree with TRBD2. CDR3 length: 17 amino acids. The trim removed 2 bases at V and 0 bases at J, leaving 7 bases unmatched. Germline V gene data show CDR1 as SQVTM and CDR2 as ANQGSEA. The CDR3 spells CSVERGLAGISTDTQYF. For the CDR3, the DNA is TGCAGCGTTGAACGAGGACTAGCGGGTATTAGCACAGATACGCAGTATTTT.